This T cell receptor (beta chain) comes out of a study of control samples from healthy donors and cancer patients. Profiled with immunoSEQ multiplex PCR; TCRdb holds only in-frame clones, not every one. Altogether 150,000 or so clones are present, 88% being singletons, with the ten largest covering approximately 1.8%. Germline CDR1 SGHAT, CDR2 FQNNGV. The CDR3 runs 17 residues. J lost 6 bases, V lost 4 bases, and 11 bases had no gene match. V is TRBV11-2 and J is TRBJ2-1; TRBD2 matches at 11 bases. This clonotype was obtained from a man aged 18-30 years in good health. The sequenced sample was blood. In DNA form, the CDR3 reads TGTGCCAGCAGCTCCCGGATAGCGGGGGGGTATCTCAATGAGCAGTTCTTC. Translated: CASSSRIAGGYLNEQFF.